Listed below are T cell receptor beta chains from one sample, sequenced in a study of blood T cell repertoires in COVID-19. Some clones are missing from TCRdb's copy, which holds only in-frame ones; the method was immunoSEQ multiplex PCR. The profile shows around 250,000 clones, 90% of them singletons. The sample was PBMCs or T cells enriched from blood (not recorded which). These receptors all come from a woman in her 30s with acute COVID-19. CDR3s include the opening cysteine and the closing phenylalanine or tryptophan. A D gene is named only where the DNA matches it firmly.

CDR3 protein: CASSYDQADTEAFF
CDR3 DNA: TGTGCCAGCAGTTATGACCAGGCCGACACTGAAGCTTTCTTT
D gene: NA
J gene: TRBJ1-1
V gene: TRBV6-5

CDR3 protein: CASSQFPGEITDTQYF
CDR3 DNA: TGCGCCAGCAGCCAGTTTCCGGGAGAGATCACAGATACGCAGTATTTT
D gene: NA
J gene: TRBJ2-3
V gene: TRBV4-1

CDR3 protein: CSASGLSEQYF
CDR3 DNA: TGCAGTGCTAGTGGGCTGTCCGAGCAGTACTTC
D gene: NA
J gene: TRBJ2-7
V gene: TRBV20-1

CDR3 protein: CASSRTSGSTDTQYF
CDR3 DNA: TGTGCCAGTAGTAGAACTAGCGGGAGCACAGATACGCAGTATTTT
D gene: TRBD2
J gene: TRBJ2-3
V gene: TRBV19

CDR3 protein: CASSLPEGSGSWGNTIYF
CDR3 DNA: TGTGCCAGTAGTCTTCCGGAGGGATCGGGCTCTTGGGGAAACACCATATATTTT
D gene: NA
J gene: TRBJ1-3
V gene: TRBV19

CDR3 protein: CASSWGLAGYTDTQYF
CDR3 DNA: TGTGCCAGCAGCTGGGGACTAGCGGGATACACAGATACGCAGTATTTT
D gene: TRBD2
J gene: TRBJ2-3
V gene: TRBV7-3

CDR3 protein: CASSPPPAGANVLTF
CDR3 DNA: TGTGCCAGCAGCCCCCCCCCAGCTGGGGCCAACGTCCTGACTTTC
D gene: NA
J gene: TRBJ2-6
V gene: TRBV7-2

CDR3 protein: CASSANPPTSGWEEVSGFSDTQYF
CDR3 DNA: TGTGCCAGCAGCGCCAACCCCCCGACTAGCGGGTGGGAGGAGGTAAGTGGATTTTCAGATACGCAGTATTTT
D gene: TRBD2
J gene: TRBJ2-3
V gene: TRBV9

CDR3 protein: CASSLEFGSYEQYF
CDR3 DNA: TGTGCCAGCAGCTTAGAATTTGGCTCTTACGAGCAGTACTTC
D gene: NA
J gene: TRBJ2-7
V gene: TRBV11-2

CDR3 protein: CASSLPNSGHEQYF
CDR3 DNA: TGTGCCAGCAGCTTGCCCAACTCGGGTCACGAGCAGTACTTC
D gene: NA
J gene: TRBJ2-7
V gene: TRBV7-9

CDR3 protein: CASSQGPLGLAGVPNDEQFF
CDR3 DNA: TGCGCCAGCAGCCAAGGGCCCCTGGGACTAGCGGGAGTTCCTAACGATGAGCAGTTCTTC
D gene: TRBD2
J gene: TRBJ2-1
V gene: TRBV4-3

CDR3 protein: CASSQGLLAGVSDTQYF
CDR3 DNA: TGTGCCAGCAGCCAAGGCCTTTTGGCAGGGGTGTCAGATACGCAGTATTTT
D gene: NA
J gene: TRBJ2-3
V gene: TRBV4-2

CDR3 protein: CARSLVVASGSHEQFF
CDR3 DNA: TGTGCCAGAAGCTTGGTGGTGGCTAGCGGGAGCCATGAGCAGTTCTTC
D gene: TRBD2
J gene: TRBJ2-1
V gene: TRBV5-3

CDR3 protein: CASSPSSGWGNEQFF
CDR3 DNA: TGTGCCAGCAGTCCTTCTAGCGGTTGGGGAAATGAGCAGTTCTTC
D gene: TRBD2
J gene: TRBJ2-1
V gene: TRBV6-4

CDR3 protein: CASQLLQQGTDTQYF
CDR3 DNA: TGTGCCAGTCAACTACTCCAACAGGGAACAGATACGCAGTATTTT
D gene: NA
J gene: TRBJ2-3
V gene: TRBV13

CDR3 protein: CASRSSGSATDTQYF
CDR3 DNA: TGCGCCAGCAGATCTAGCGGGAGTGCCACAGATACGCAGTATTTT
D gene: TRBD2
J gene: TRBJ2-3
V gene: TRBV4-1

CDR3 protein: CASSPIQGGTDTQYF
CDR3 DNA: TGTGCCAGCTCACCAATACAGGGAGGCACAGATACGCAGTATTTT
D gene: NA
J gene: TRBJ2-3
V gene: TRBV18

CDR3 protein: CASSGTGGYNEQFF
CDR3 DNA: TGTGCCAGTAGCGGGACAGGGGGCTACAATGAGCAGTTCTTC
D gene: TRBD1
J gene: TRBJ2-1
V gene: TRBV19

CDR3 protein: CASMGRTGNQPQHF
CDR3 DNA: TGTGCCAGCATGGGCCGGACAGGCAATCAGCCCCAGCATTTT
D gene: NA
J gene: TRBJ1-5
V gene: TRBV2

CDR3 protein: CSVRTRTYEQYF
CDR3 DNA: TGCAGCGTTAGGACTAGAACCTACGAGCAGTACTTC
D gene: TRBD2
J gene: TRBJ2-7
V gene: TRBV29-1